Detailed here is one TCR beta chain. Only in-frame clones appear in the TCRdb table, and some are missing; sequencing was by immunoSEQ multiplex PCR. The table records tens of thousands of clones, approximately 96% of them present only once. V gave up 2 bases and J gave up 6 bases; unmatched junction bases: 13. This CDR3 has 16 amino acids. The germline CDR1 and CDR2 sequences are GTSNPN and SVGIG (reference sequence). This record comes from a study of cytomegalovirus exposure and HLA in healthy donors. Specimen: PBMCs. This TCR derives from a man aged 18 to 30 in good health and CMV-seronegative. This chain joins TRBV30 and TRBJ1-1, with 9 bases identical to TRBD1. CDR3: CAWSTHLAGTGSEAFF. The CDR3 nucleotides are TGTGCCTGGAGTACCCACCTCGCCGGGACAGGGTCTGAAGCTTTCTTT.